This TCR beta chain derives from a study of CD8+CD57+ T cells in acquired aplastic anemia. Looking at the study overall: Healthy CD8+ samples averaged about 10 million reads. Study observations and caveats: Patient and control CD8+ Simpson's diversity was not significantly different. In common between the patients and the controls were more than 25 CD8+ CDR3 sequences.

Points on this clonotype: The target antigen is unknown.

The template for TCR beta VDJ and CDR3 sequence profiling was genomic DNA. In TCRdb, the reads were re-called with MiXCR into one record per CDR3 protein. The sample shows around 400,000 distinct CDR3 sequences, 65% to 80% of them seen only once. Germline CDR1 is SNHLY and CDR2 is FYNNEI. Trimming shortened V by 6 bases and J by 8 bases, and 13 bases separated the two germline ends. The CDR3 has 12 residues. The source material was sorted CD4+, CD8+, or CD8+CD57+ T cells (not recorded which) from PBMCs. This receptor was taken from a human donor in good health, serving as a control. This chain joins TRBV2 and TRBJ1-2; D not certain. The CDR3 nucleotides are TGTGCCAGCAGCCTGGCAGGAATCGGCTACACCTTC. Its translation: CASSLAGIGYTF.